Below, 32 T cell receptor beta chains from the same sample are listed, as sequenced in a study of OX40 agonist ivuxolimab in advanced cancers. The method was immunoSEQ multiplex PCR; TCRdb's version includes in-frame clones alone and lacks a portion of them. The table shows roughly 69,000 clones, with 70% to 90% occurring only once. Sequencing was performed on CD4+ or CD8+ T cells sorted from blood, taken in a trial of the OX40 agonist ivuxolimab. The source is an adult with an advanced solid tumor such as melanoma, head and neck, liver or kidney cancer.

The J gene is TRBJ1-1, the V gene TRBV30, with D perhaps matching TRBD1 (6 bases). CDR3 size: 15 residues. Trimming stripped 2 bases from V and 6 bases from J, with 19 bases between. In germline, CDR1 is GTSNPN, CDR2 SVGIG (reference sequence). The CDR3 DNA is TGTGCCTGGAGTTCCTACCCATTGGGGGCCCCTGAAGCTTTCTTT. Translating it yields CAWSSYPLGAPEAFF.

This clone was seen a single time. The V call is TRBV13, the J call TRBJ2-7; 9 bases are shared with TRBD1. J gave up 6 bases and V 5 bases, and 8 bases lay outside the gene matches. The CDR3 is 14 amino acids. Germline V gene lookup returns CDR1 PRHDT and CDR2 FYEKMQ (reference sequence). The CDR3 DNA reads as TGTGCCAGCAGCCGGGACAGGGAGACGGCCGAGCAGTACTTC. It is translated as CASSRDRETAEQYF.

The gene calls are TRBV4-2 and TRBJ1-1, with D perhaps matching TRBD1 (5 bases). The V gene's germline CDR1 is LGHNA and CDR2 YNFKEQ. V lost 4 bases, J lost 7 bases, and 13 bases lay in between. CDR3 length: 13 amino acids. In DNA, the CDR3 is TGTGCCAGCAGCCCGGGGACCCCAGGTGAAGCTTTCTTT. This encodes CASSPGTPGEAFF.

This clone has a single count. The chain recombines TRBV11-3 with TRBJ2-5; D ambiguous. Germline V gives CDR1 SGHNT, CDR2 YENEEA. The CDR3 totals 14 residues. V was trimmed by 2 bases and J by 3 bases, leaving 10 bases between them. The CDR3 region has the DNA TGTGCCAGCAGCTTACCGGACCGAAAAGAGACCCAGTACTTC. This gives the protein CASSLPDRKETQYF.

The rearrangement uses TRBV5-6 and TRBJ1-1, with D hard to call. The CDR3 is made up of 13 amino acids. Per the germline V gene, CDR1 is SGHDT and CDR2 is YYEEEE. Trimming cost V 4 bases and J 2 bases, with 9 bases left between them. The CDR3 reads CASSGLLNTEAFF. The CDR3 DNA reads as TGTGCCAGCAGCGGGCTGCTTAACACTGAAGCTTTCTTT. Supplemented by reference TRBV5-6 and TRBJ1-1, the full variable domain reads DAGVTQSPTHLIKTRGQQVTLRCSPKSGHDTVSWYQQALGQGPQFIFQYYEEEERQRGNFPDRFSGHQFPNYSSELNVNALLLGDSALYLCASSGLLNTEAFFGQGTRLTVV.

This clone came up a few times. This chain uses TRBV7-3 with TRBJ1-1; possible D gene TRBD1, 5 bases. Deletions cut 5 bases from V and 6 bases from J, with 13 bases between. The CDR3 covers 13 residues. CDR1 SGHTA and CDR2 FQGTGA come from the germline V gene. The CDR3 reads CASSIIQGAEAFF. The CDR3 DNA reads TGTGCCAGCAGCATAATCCAGGGCGCTGAAGCTTTCTTT.

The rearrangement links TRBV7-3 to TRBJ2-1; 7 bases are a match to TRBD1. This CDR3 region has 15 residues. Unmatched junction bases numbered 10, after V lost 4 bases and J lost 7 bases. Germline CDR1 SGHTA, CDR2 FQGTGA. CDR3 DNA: TGTGCCAGCAGCTCCAGACAGGGTACACTTAATGAGCAGTTCTTC. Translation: CASSSRQGTLNEQFF. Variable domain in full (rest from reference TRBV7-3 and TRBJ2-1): GAGVSQTPSNKVTEKGKYVELRCDPISGHTALYWYRQSLGQGPEFLIYFQGTGAADDSGLPNDRFFAVRPEGSVSTLKIQRTERGDSAVYLCASSSRQGTLNEQFFGPGTRLTVL.

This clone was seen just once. CDR3 amino acids: CASSYTGGGQPQHF. The DNA for the CDR3 is TGCGCCAGCAGCTACACAGGGGGCGGTCAGCCCCAGCATTTT. The gene calls are TRBV5-1 and TRBJ1-5; 9 bases map to TRBD1. J was trimmed by 6 bases and V by 3 bases; bases with no gene match: 4. Germline assignment: CDR1 SGHRS and CDR2 YFSETQ. The CDR3 sequence is 14 residues long.

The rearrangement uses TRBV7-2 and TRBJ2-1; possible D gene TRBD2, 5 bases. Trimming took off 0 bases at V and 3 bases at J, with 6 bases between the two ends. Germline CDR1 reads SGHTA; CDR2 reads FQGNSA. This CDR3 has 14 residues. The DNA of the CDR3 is TGTGCCAGCAGCTTAGCCGCGGGCTACAATGAGCAGTTCTTC. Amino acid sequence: CASSLAAGYNEQFF.

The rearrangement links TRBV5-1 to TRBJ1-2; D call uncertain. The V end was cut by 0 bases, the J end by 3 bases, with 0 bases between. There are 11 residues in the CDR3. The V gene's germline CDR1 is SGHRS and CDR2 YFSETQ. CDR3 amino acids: CASSLDYGYTF. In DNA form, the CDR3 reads TGCGCCAGCAGCTTGGACTATGGCTACACCTTC.

The CDR3 sequence is CASSGQGIYYGYTF. The CDR3 DNA is TGTGCCAGTAGCGGACAGGGGATCTACTATGGCTACACCTTC. J is TRBJ1-2 and V is TRBV19; 9 nucleotides line up with TRBD1. In germline, CDR1 is LNHDA, CDR2 SQIVND (reference sequence). The CDR3 sequence is 14 residues long. V lost 6 bases, J lost 3 bases, and 5 bases stayed unmatched.

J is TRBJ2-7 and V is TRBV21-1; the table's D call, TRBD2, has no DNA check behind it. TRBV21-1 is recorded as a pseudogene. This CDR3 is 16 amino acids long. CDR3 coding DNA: TGTGCCAGCAGCATTAGGACTAGCGGGACCTCCTACGAGCAGTACTTC. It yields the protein CASSIRTSGTSYEQYF.

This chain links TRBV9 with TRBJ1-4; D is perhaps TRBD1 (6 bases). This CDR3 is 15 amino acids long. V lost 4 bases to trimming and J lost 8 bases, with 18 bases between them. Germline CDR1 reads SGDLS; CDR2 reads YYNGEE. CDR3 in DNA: TGTGCCAGCAGCCGACGGCCAATTAGGGGGGAAAAACTGTTTTTT. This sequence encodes CASSRRPIRGEKLFF. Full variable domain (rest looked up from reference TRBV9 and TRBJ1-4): DSGVTQTPKHLITATGQRVTLRCSPRSGDLSVYWYQQSLDQGLQFLIQYYNGEERAKGNILERFSAQQFPDLHSELNLSSLELGDSALYFCASSRRPIRGEKLFFGSGTQLSVL.

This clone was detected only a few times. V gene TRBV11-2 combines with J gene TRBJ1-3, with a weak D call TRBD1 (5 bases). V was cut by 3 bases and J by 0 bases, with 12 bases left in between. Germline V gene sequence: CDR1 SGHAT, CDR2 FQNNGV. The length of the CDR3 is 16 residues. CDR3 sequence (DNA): TGTGCCAGCAGCTTCCAGCAGGGCTTCTCTGGAAACACCATATATTTT. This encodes CASSFQQGFSGNTIYF.

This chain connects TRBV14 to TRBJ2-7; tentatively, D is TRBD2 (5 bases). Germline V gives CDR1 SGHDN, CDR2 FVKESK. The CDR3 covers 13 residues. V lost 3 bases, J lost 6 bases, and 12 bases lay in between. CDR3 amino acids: CASSQWREGEQYF. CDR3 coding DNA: TGTGCCAGCAGCCAGTGGCGCGAGGGCGAGCAGTACTTC.

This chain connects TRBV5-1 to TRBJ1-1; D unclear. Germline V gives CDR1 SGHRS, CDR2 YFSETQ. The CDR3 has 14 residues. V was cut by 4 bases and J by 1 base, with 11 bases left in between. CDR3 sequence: CASSSVPENTEAFF. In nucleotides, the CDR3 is TGCGCCAGCAGCAGCGTACCCGAGAACACTGAAGCTTTCTTT.

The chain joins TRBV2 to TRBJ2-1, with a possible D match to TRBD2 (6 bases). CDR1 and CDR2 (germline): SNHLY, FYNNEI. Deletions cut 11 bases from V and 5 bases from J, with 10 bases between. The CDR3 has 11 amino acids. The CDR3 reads CAGGLNNEQFF. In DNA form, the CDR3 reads TGTGCCGGAGGGTTAAACAATGAGCAGTTCTTC. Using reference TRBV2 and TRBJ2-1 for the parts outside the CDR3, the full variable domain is EPEVTQTPSHQVTQMGQEVILRCVPISNHLYFYWYRQILGQKVEFLVSFYNNEISEKSEIFDDQFSVERPDGSNFTLKIRSTKLEDSAMYFCAGGLNNEQFFGPGTRLTVL.

CDR3 residues: CASSVYGQGGEKLFF. The CDR3 DNA is TGTGCCAGCAGCGTATACGGACAGGGCGGAGAAAAACTGTTTTTT. The genes are TRBV9 and TRBJ1-4, with 8 bases identical to TRBD1. Germline CDR1 and CDR2: SGDLS and YYNGEE. V shed 1 base and J 8 bases; nucleotides not matched to a gene: 7. The CDR3 consists of 15 residues.

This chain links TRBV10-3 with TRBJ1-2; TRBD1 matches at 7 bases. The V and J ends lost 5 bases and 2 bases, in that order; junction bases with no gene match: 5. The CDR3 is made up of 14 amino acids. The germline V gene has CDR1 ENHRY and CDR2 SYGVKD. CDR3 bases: TGTGCCATCAGTACTCCGACAGGGAACTATGGCTACACCTTC. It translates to CAISTPTGNYGYTF.

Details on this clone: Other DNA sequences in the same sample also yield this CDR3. The DNA for the CDR3 is TGTGCCAGCAGTTTCCTCGGGACTGAAGCTTTCTTT. The encoded protein is CASSFLGTEAFF. The chain links TRBV27 to TRBJ1-1; the D is unclear. There are 12 residues in the CDR3. V shed 3 bases and J shed 5 bases, with 7 bases lying between them. Germline V CDR1 and CDR2: MNHEY, SMNVEV (reference sequence).

The CDR3 loop is CATRTEFSYEQYF. CDR3 coding DNA: TGTGCCACAAGGACAGAATTCTCCTACGAGCAGTACTTC. This rearrangement joins TRBV19 to TRBJ2-7; D might be TRBD1 (6 bases). Germline V gives CDR1 LNHDA, CDR2 SQIVND (reference sequence). CDR3 size: 13 residues. Trimming left V 10 bases short and J 0 bases short, with 13 bases between.

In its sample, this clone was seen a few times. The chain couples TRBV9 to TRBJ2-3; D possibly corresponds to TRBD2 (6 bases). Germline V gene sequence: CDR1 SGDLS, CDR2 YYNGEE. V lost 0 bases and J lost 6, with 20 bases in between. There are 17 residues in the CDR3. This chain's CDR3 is CASSVVGSGGLGDTQYF. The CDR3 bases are TGTGCCAGCAGCGTAGTTGGTAGCGGAGGTCTTGGGGATACGCAGTATTTT.

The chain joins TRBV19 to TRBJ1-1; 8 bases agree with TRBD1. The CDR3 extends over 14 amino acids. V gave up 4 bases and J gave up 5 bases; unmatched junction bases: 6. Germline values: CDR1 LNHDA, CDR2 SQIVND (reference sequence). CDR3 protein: CASSTAGGWTEAFF. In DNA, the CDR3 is TGTGCCAGTAGTACCGCAGGGGGCTGGACTGAAGCTTTCTTT.

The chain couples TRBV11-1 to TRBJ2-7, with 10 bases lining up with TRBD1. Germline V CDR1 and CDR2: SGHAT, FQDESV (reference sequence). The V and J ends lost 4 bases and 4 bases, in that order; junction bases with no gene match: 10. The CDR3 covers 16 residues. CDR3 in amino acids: CASSSPMTGGIYEQYF. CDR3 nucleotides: TGTGCCAGCAGCTCGCCAATGACAGGGGGCATTTACGAGCAGTACTTC. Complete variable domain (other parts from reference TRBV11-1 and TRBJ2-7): EAEVAQSPRYKITEKSQAVAFWCDPISGHATLYWYRQILGQGPELLVQFQDESVVDDSQLPKDRFSAERLKGVDSTLKIQPAELGDSAMYLCASSSPMTGGIYEQYFGPGTRLTVT.

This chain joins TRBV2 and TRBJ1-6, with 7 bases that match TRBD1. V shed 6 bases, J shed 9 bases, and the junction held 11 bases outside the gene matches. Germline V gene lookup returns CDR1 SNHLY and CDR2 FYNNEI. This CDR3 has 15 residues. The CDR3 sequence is CASRGDSSTVSPLHF. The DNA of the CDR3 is TGTGCCAGCAGGGGGGACAGCAGTACAGTTTCACCCCTCCACTTT. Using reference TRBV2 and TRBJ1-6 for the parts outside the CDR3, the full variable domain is EPEVTQTPSHQVTQMGQEVILRCVPISNHLYFYWYRQILGQKVEFLVSFYNNEISEKSEIFDDQFSVERPDGSNFTLKIRSTKLEDSAMYFCASRGDSSTVSPLHFGNGTRLTVT.

In DNA form, the CDR3 reads TGTGCCAGCAGTCGGGACAGGGGAGGAGGTAACTATGGCTACACCTTC. This encodes CASSRDRGGGNYGYTF. The gene calls are TRBV27 and TRBJ1-2; 10 nucleotides agree with TRBD1. Germline lookup yields CDR1 MNHEY and CDR2 SMNVEV (reference sequence). This CDR3 region has 16 residues. J was trimmed by 1 base and V by 5 bases; bases with no gene match: 7.

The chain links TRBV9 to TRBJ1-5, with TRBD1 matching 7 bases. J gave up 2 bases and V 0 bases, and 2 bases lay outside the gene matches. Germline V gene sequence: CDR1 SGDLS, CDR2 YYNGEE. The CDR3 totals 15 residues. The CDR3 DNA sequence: TGTGCCAGCAGCGTAGGACAGGGAGGCAATCAGCCCCAGCATTTT. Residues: CASSVGQGGNQPQHF.

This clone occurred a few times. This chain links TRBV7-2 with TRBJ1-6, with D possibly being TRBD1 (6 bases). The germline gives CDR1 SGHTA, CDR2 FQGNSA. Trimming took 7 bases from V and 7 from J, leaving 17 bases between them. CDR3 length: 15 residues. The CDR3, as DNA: TGTGCCAGCAACCAAATGGGGACAAGAAATTCACCCCTCCACTTT. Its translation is CASNQMGTRNSPLHF.

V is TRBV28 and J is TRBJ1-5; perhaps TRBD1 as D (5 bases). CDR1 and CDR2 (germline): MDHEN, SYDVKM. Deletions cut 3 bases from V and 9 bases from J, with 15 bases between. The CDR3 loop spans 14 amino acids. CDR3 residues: CASSFGGVGGPQHF. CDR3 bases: TGTGCCAGCAGTTTCGGGGGGGTTGGAGGGCCCCAGCATTTT.

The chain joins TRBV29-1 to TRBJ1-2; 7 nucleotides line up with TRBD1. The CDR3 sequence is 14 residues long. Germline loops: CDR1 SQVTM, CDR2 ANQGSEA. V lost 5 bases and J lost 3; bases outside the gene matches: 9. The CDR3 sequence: CSVPPGGRDYGYTF. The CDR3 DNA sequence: TGCAGCGTTCCACCAGGGGGAAGAGACTATGGCTACACCTTC.

The CDR3 loop reads CASSLWLPGQGGEQYF. The CDR3 DNA sequence: TGTGCCAGCAGCTTATGGTTGCCGGGACAGGGAGGCGAGCAGTACTTC. The chain uses TRBV7-6 and TRBJ2-7; 9 bases are a match to TRBD1. With V trimmed by 2 bases and J by 6 bases, 11 bases remained unmatched. Germline CDR1 and CDR2: SGHVS and FNYEAQ. This CDR3 contains 16 residues.

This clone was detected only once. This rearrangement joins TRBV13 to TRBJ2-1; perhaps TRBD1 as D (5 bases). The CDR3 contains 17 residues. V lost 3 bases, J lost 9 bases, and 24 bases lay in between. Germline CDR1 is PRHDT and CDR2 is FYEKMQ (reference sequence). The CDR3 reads CASSFTSFSPKTVEQFF. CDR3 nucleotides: TGTGCCAGCAGCTTTACCTCGTTTAGTCCCAAGACAGTTGAGCAGTTCTTC.